This is a list of T cell receptor beta chains from one sample in a study of cytomegalovirus exposure and HLA in healthy donors. Clones were read by immunoSEQ multiplex PCR, and TCRdb kept only the in-frame ones, dropping some. The sample carries 100,000 to 150,000 clones, around 94% recorded once. Sequenced sample: PBMCs. These receptors originate from a young woman in good health and CMV-seronegative. CDR3s include the opening cysteine and the closing phenylalanine or tryptophan. Each record gives: V gene, CDR3 length, clone size, D gene, J gene, CDR3 protein, CDR3 DNA. The D gene is left open where the match is weak. Only part of the rows carry a size: once, few, many, or a class if the clone is expanded.

TRBV12-5,15,once,-,TRBJ2-3,CASGPGQFTTDTQYF,TGTGCTAGTGGGCCCGGACAGTTTACCACAGATACGCAGTATTTT
TRBV27,14,once,-,TRBJ1-5,CASSPDSSNQPQHF,TGTGCCAGCAGTCCAGACAGTAGCAATCAGCCCCAGCATTTT
TRBV4-1,16,once,-,TRBJ1-1,CASSQGGGELDTEAFF,TGCGCCAGCAGCCAAGGAGGGGGGGAACTCGACACTGAAGCTTTCTTT
TRBV9,15,-,TRBD2,TRBJ2-6,CASSAGGPGANVLTF,TGTGCCAGCAGCGCGGGAGGGCCGGGGGCCAACGTCCTGACTTTC
TRBV5-6,14,-,-,TRBJ1-2,CASSTGQPPGGYTF,TGTGCCAGCAGCACCGGACAGCCTCCTGGGGGCTACACCTTC
TRBV28,11,-,-,TRBJ1-6,CASGSITPLHF,TGTGCCAGCGGCAGTATAACACCCCTCCACTTT
TRBV9,13,-,TRBD1,TRBJ1-2,CASSGGQADGYTF,TGTGCCAGCAGCGGGGGACAGGCCGATGGCTACACCTTC
TRBV28,14,-,-,TRBJ1-2,CASSFTRGDYGYTF,TGTGCCAGCAGTTTCACTCGGGGGGACTATGGCTACACCTTC
TRBV6-5,14,-,TRBD1,TRBJ2-7,CASSPHRGLYEQYF,TGTGCCAGCAGCCCGCACAGGGGGCTCTACGAGCAGTACTTC
TRBV4-2,14,-,-,TRBJ2-3,CASSQEAGTDTQYF,TGTGCCAGCAGCCAAGAGGCGGGGACAGATACGCAGTATTTT
TRBV15,15,-,-,TRBJ1-3,CATSRVRAPGNTIYF,TGTGCCACCAGCAGAGTCAGGGCCCCTGGAAACACCATATATTTT
TRBV11-2,12,-,-,TRBJ1-1,CASSLEQGEAFF,TGTGCCAGCAGCTTAGAACAGGGTGAAGCTTTCTTT
TRBV19,16,-,TRBD1,TRBJ2-7,CASSITPRQGSYEQYF,TGTGCCAGTAGTATTACCCCTCGACAGGGCTCCTACGAGCAGTACTTC
TRBV5-1,14,once,-,TRBJ2-7,CASLLWRSSYEQYF,TGCGCCAGCTTGCTGTGGAGAAGCTCCTACGAGCAGTACTTC
TRBV7-8,13,-,-,TRBJ1-1,CASSLQGNTEAFF,TGTGCCAGCAGCCTACAGGGGAACACTGAAGCTTTCTTT
TRBV4-2,13,-,-,TRBJ2-2,CASSQPDTGELFF,TGTGCCAGCAGCCAGCCAGACACCGGGGAGCTGTTTTTT
TRBV15,12,-,-,TRBJ2-7,CATSRDRAEQYF,TGTGCCACCAGCAGAGATCGCGCTGAGCAGTACTTC
TRBV29-1,12,-,-,TRBJ1-4,CSGGQGGEKLFF,TGCAGCGGAGGGCAAGGGGGAGAAAAACTGTTTTTT
TRBV5-1,15,-,-,TRBJ2-5,CASSALTEYQETQYF,TGCGCCAGCAGCGCGTTGACAGAATACCAAGAGACCCAGTACTTC
TRBV18,13,-,-,TRBJ1-1,CASLPPQALKAFF,TGTGCCAGCTTACCCCCACAGGCCCTGAAAGCTTTCTTT
TRBV7-9,12,once,TRBD2,TRBJ2-5,CASRAGDGTQYF,TGTGCCAGCAGGGCGGGAGATGGGACCCAGTACTTC
TRBV5-5,16,-,-,TRBJ2-2,CASSLLWGRYTGELFF,TGTGCCAGCAGCTTGTTGTGGGGGCGGTACACCGGGGAGCTGTTTTTT
TRBV9,13,-,TRBD2,TRBJ2-1,CASSGGGYNEQFF,TGTGCCAGTAGCGGGGGAGGGTACAATGAGCAGTTCTTC
TRBV5-6,14,-,TRBD1,TRBJ1-5,CASSPTGGDQPQHF,TGTGCCAGCAGCCCGACAGGGGGCGACCAGCCCCAGCATTTT
TRBV11-1,13,-,-,TRBJ2-7,CASSRLRSYEQYF,TGTGCCAGCAGCCGCTTGCGGTCCTACGAGCAGTACTTC
TRBV4-2,13,-,TRBD2,TRBJ2-1,CASSWTSSDEQFF,TGTGCCAGCAGCTGGACTAGCAGTGATGAGCAGTTCTTC
TRBV4-2,16,-,TRBD2,TRBJ2-7,CASSQDFSGGAYEQYF,TGTGCCAGCAGCCAGGATTTTAGCGGGGGGGCATACGAGCAGTACTTC
TRBV29-1,11,-,-,TRBJ1-1,CSVGIRTEAFF,TGCAGCGTTGGAATTCGGACTGAAGCTTTCTTT